The 26 T cell receptor beta chains below all came from one sample that was sequenced in a study of cytomegalovirus exposure and HLA in healthy donors. Both 60 Vbeta primers and 13 Jbeta primers went into the PCR. Assay: immunoSEQ multiplex PCR; the TCRdb copy retains only in-frame clones and omits some. The profile shows 200,000 to 250,000 clones, 80% to 90% of them singletons. The sequenced sample was PBMCs. These receptors were collected from a girl between 2 and 10 years old in good health and CMV-seronegative.

J is TRBJ1-1 and V is TRBV28; D remains unclear. Germline CDR1 is MDHEN and CDR2 is SYDVKM. Trimming took off 3 bases at V and 5 bases at J, with 4 bases between the two ends. The CDR3 spans 11 residues. CDR3 coding DNA: TGTGCCAGCAGTTTTCTTACTGAAGCTTTCTTT. Residues: CASSFLTEAFF.

The V gene is TRBV5-4, the J gene TRBJ2-3, with unresolved D. This CDR3 comprises 12 residues. The germline gives CDR1 SGHNT, CDR2 YYREEE (reference sequence). Trimming pared 4 bases from V and 0 bases from J, leaving 3 bases between. CDR3 DNA sequence: TGTGCCAGCAGCCAGAGCACAGATACGCAGTATTTT. It translates to CASSQSTDTQYF.

The chain uses TRBV23-1 and TRBJ2-7; 8 nucleotides align to TRBD2. TRBV23-1 is an open reading frame, and its role is uncertain. This CDR3 is built from 14 residues. V shed 10 bases and J 3 bases; nucleotides not matched to a gene: 11. The CDR3: CATGELAENYEQYF. The CDR3 region has the DNA TGCGCCACTGGGGAACTAGCGGAGAACTACGAGCAGTACTTC.

This clone appeared a single time. The rearrangement joins TRBV5-1 to TRBJ1-6, with unresolved D. The germline gives CDR1 SGHRS, CDR2 YFSETQ. The CDR3 has 18 residues. The V end lost 5 bases, the J end lost 7 bases, and 25 bases lay between the germline ends. CDR3 region: CASRSGKQQGGRNSPLHF. CDR3 in DNA: TGCGCCAGCAGAAGCGGAAAACAGCAAGGCGGGCGCAATTCACCCCTCCACTTT.

The rearrangement links TRBV5-1 to TRBJ2-3; 14 bases match TRBD2. The length of the CDR3 is 17 residues. Trimming cost V 3 bases and J 4 bases; bases outside gene matches: 7. In germline, CDR1 is SGHRS, CDR2 YFSETQ. CDR3 DNA sequence: TGCGCCAGCAGCTACCAGACGACTAGCGGGGGGGCAGATACGCAGTATTTT. This encodes CASSYQTTSGGADTQYF.

The CDR3 DNA sequence: TGCGCCAGCAGCCTAGGGGATTTAGAGGCAGAGACCCAGTACTTC. It yields the protein CASSLGDLEAETQYF. The rearrangement uses TRBV5-1 and TRBJ2-5; TRBD1 is a possible D gene (5 bases). The CDR3 sequence is 15 residues long. CDR1 and CDR2 (germline): SGHRS, YFSETQ. V gave up 4 bases and J gave up 4 bases, with 17 bases separating them.

This clone occurred once. This CDR3 is also generated by other DNA sequences in the sample. The chain employs TRBV27 and TRBJ2-7, with 10 bases that match TRBD1. Germline V CDR1 and CDR2: MNHEY, SMNVEV (reference sequence). CDR3 length: 14 residues. Germline trimming cut 5 bases from V and 1 base from J; bases unmatched to any gene: 2. CDR3 region: CASSRDRGSYEQYF. The CDR3 nucleotides read TGTGCCAGCAGTCGGGACAGGGGATCCTACGAGCAGTACTTC.

This rearrangement joins TRBV4-1 to TRBJ1-2, with D unclear. The CDR3 consists of 14 residues. V lost 0 bases, J lost 4 bases, and 9 bases lay in between. The germline V gene has CDR1 MGHRA and CDR2 YSYEKL. CDR3 amino acids: CASSQDRGSYGYTF. For the CDR3, the DNA is TGCGCCAGCAGCCAAGATCGTGGGAGCTATGGCTACACCTTC.

The chain couples TRBV9 to TRBJ1-6; 9 positions match TRBD1. This CDR3 has 14 amino acids. Looked up from germline, CDR1 is SGDLS and CDR2 is YYNGEE. The V segment lost 4 bases and the J segment 10 bases; nucleotides outside the gene matches: 6. CDR3 amino acids: CASSPGTGPSPLHF. The DNA of the CDR3 is TGTGCCAGCAGCCCGGGGACAGGGCCCTCACCCCTCCACTTT.

The rearrangement joins TRBV10-1 to TRBJ2-7, with 7 nucleotides matching TRBD2. Germline V CDR1 and CDR2: WNHNN, SYGVQD (reference sequence). The trim removed 9 bases at V and 0 bases at J, leaving 2 bases unmatched. This CDR3 has 12 amino acids. The CDR3 nucleotides read TGCGCCAGGGTAGCGGGCTCCTACGAGCAGTACTTC. It translates to CARVAGSYEQYF.

CDR3 nucleotides: TGTGCCTGGAGTGCAGGGGATGGCTATGGCTACACCTTC. Its translation is CAWSAGDGYGYTF. V usage is TRBV30 and J usage is TRBJ1-2; weak D call: TRBD1 (6 bases). There are 13 residues in the CDR3. V was trimmed by 1 base and J by 4 bases, leaving 10 bases between them. Germline loops: CDR1 GTSNPN, CDR2 SVGIG (reference sequence).

This chain connects TRBV2 to TRBJ2-3; TRBD1 might be the D (6 bases). The V end lost 2 bases, the J end lost 4 bases, and 13 bases lay between the germline ends. This CDR3 is 15 amino acids long. Germline loops: CDR1 SNHLY, CDR2 FYNNEI. CDR3 loop: CASSELSQGSDTQYF. DNA for the CDR3: TGTGCCAGCAGTGAATTGTCACAGGGCTCAGATACGCAGTATTTT.

This clone was seen a single time. The CDR3 DNA follows: TGTGCCAGTAGTATCGGGACTAGATCCCTTATTCAGTACTTC. It encodes CASSIGTRSLIQYF. The V gene is TRBV19, the J gene TRBJ2-4, with TRBD2 matching 8 bases. The germline CDR1 and CDR2 sequences are LNHDA and SQIVND (reference sequence). The CDR3 is made up of 14 amino acids. Trimming cost V 3 bases and J 10 bases; bases outside gene matches: 8.

The chain combines TRBV5-4 with TRBJ2-1; a weak D match, TRBD1 (6 bases). Trimming stripped 4 bases from V and 5 bases from J, with 7 bases between. This CDR3 has 12 amino acids. The germline gives CDR1 SGHNT, CDR2 YYREEE (reference sequence). The CDR3 reads CASSHRDNEQFF. The CDR3 coding sequence is TGTGCCAGCAGCCACAGGGACAATGAGCAGTTCTTC.

J is TRBJ1-2 and V is TRBV19; no clear D. The germline CDR1 and CDR2 sequences are LNHDA and SQIVND (reference sequence). Trimming left V 2 bases short and J 3 bases short, with 4 bases between. The CDR3 contains 12 residues. For the CDR3, the DNA is TGTGCCAGTAGTATACGTGACTATGGCTACACCTTC. Amino acid sequence: CASSIRDYGYTF. Full variable domain (missing parts from reference TRBV19 and TRBJ1-2): DGGITQSPKYLFRKEGQNVTLSCEQNLNHDAMYWYRQDPGQGLRLIYYSQIVNDFQKGDIAEGYSVSREKKESFPLTVTSAQKNPTAFYLCASSIRDYGYTFGSGTRLTVV.

The genes are TRBV10-1 and TRBJ1-1; D may be TRBD1 (6 bases). The CDR3 length is 17 residues. Germline CDR1 is WNHNN and CDR2 is SYGVQD (reference sequence). Trimming cost V 4 bases and J 0 bases, with 18 bases left between them. CDR3 sequence reads: CASSARAGANMNTEAFF. The DNA for the CDR3 is TGCGCCAGCAGTGCGAGGGCAGGGGCGAACATGAACACTGAAGCTTTCTTT.

The chain uses TRBV5-1 and TRBJ2-2, with 13 bases fitting TRBD2. CDR3 size: 17 residues. Germline V gene sequence: CDR1 SGHRS, CDR2 YFSETQ. Losses at the gene ends were 3 bases for V and 7 bases for J; bases not matched to a gene: 9. CDR3 bases: TGCGCCAGCAGCTCCCGACTAGCGGGAGGAATGGACGGGGAGCTGTTTTTT. Translated: CASSSRLAGGMDGELFF.

The chain uses TRBV5-1 and TRBJ2-7, with 10 bases aligning to TRBD2. Germline V gene data show CDR1 as SGHRS and CDR2 as YFSETQ. After removal of 0 bases from V and 0 bases from J, the junction contained 15 bases not matched to a gene. CDR3 length: 20 amino acids. This CDR3 is CASSLGPPGLAPGTSYEQYF. The CDR3 nucleotides are TGCGCCAGCAGCTTGGGGCCTCCGGGACTAGCGCCCGGAACCTCCTACGAGCAGTACTTC. Based on the CDR3 plus reference TRBV5-1 and TRBJ2-7, the full variable domain is KAGVTQTPRYLIKTRGQQVTLSCSPISGHRSVSWYQQTPGQGLQFLFEYFSETQRNKGNFPGRFSGRQFSNSRSEMNVSTLELGDSALYLCASSLGPPGLAPGTSYEQYFGPGTRLTVT.

This clone came up a few times. V is TRBV7-2 and J is TRBJ2-7, with TRBD2 matching 8 bases. Germline trimming cut 4 bases from V and 3 bases from J; bases unmatched to any gene: 5. CDR3 size: 14 residues. The germline V gene encodes CDR1 SGHTA and CDR2 FQGNSA. The CDR3 DNA follows: TGTGCCAGCAGCTGGAGCGGGGGAAACTACGAGCAGTACTTC. Protein sequence: CASSWSGGNYEQYF.

This chain uses TRBV29-1 with TRBJ2-4; a weak D match, TRBD2 (6 bases). In germline, CDR1 is SQVTM, CDR2 ANQGSEA. The CDR3 length is 14 residues. The germline V and J ends were trimmed by 6 bases and 0 bases, with 12 bases remaining between them. The chain's CDR3 is CSVAGGLAKNIQYF. CDR3 nucleotide sequence: TGCAGCGTAGCCGGGGGACTAGCCAAAAACATTCAGTACTTC.

V is TRBV2 and J is TRBJ2-7, with 10 positions matching TRBD1. CDR1 is SNHLY and CDR2 is FYNNEI in the germline V gene. This CDR3 has 14 residues. After removal of 8 bases from V and 6 bases from J, the junction contained 10 bases not matched to a gene. The CDR3 bases are TGTGCCAGCTTGAGTGACAGGGGGCTAGGCGAGCAGTACTTC. Amino acid sequence: CASLSDRGLGEQYF.

This chain links TRBV20-1 with TRBJ2-4; a possible D gene is TRBD2 (6 bases). V dropped 5 bases and J dropped 6 bases, with 8 bases sitting between them. Germline-derived CDR1 and CDR2 are DFQATT and SNEGSKA (reference sequence). The CDR3 totals 11 residues. The CDR3 DNA is TGCAGTGCTGGTAGCGGAAACATTCAGTACTTC. As protein: CSAGSGNIQYF.

The chain is built from TRBV5-4 and TRBJ2-3, with 11 bases aligning to TRBD2. CDR1 is SGHNT, CDR2 YYREEE, per germline (reference sequence). This CDR3 comprises 15 residues. With V trimmed by 0 bases and J by 4 bases, 1 base remained unmatched. DNA of the CDR3: TGTGCCAGCAGCTTGGTTAGCGGGGGGGCAGATACGCAGTATTTT. Translating it yields CASSLVSGGADTQYF.

The sample holds a few counts of this clone. The gene calls are TRBV20-1 and TRBJ2-3; possibly TRBD2 for D (5 bases). The CDR3 length is 11 residues. The germline V gene has CDR1 DFQATT and CDR2 SNEGSKA (reference sequence). V gave up 4 bases and J gave up 10 bases, with 12 bases separating them. The CDR3 DNA reads TGCAGTGCTAAGGACTTCGAGGCGCAGTATTTT. Its protein is CSAKDFEAQYF.

Details on this clone: Germline and junction disagree at one end, which may indicate a read error. V usage is TRBV7-9 and J usage is TRBJ2-3, with D perhaps TRBD1 (5 bases). The CDR3 has 15 amino acids. Germline lookup yields CDR1 SEHNR and CDR2 FQNEAQ (reference sequence). In nucleotides, the CDR3 is TGTTCCAGCAGCTTTTCCCAGGACAACACAGATACGCAGTATTTT. Encoded protein: CSSSFSQDNTDTQYF.

The J gene is TRBJ1-2, the V gene TRBV5-4; 7 bases are a match to TRBD1. Germline loops: CDR1 SGHNT, CDR2 YYREEE (reference sequence). Trimming took 0 bases from V and 8 from J; bases not matched to a gene: 10. This CDR3 has 15 amino acids. CDR3 residues: CASSLARVQGRGYTF. CDR3 nucleotide sequence: TGTGCCAGCAGCTTGGCCCGAGTACAGGGGAGGGGCTACACCTTC. Together with reference TRBV5-4 and TRBJ1-2, the CDR3 gives the full variable domain: ETGVTQSPTHLIKTRGQQVTLRCSSQSGHNTVSWYQQALGQGPQFIFQYYREEENGRGNFPPRFSGLQFPNYSSELNVNALELDDSALYLCASSLARVQGRGYTFGSGTRLTVV.